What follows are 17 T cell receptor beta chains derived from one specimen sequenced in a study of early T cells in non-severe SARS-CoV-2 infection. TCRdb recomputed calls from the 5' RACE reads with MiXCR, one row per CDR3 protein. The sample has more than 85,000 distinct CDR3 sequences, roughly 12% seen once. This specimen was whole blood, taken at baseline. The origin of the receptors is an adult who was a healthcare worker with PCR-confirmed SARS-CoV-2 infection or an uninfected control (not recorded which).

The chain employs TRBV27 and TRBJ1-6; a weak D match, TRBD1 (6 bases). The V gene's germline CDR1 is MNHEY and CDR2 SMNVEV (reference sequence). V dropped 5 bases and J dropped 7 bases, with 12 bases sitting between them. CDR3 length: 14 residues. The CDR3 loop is CASSARQENSPLHF. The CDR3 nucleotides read TGTGCCAGCAGTGCTCGACAGGAGAATTCACCCCTCCACTTT.

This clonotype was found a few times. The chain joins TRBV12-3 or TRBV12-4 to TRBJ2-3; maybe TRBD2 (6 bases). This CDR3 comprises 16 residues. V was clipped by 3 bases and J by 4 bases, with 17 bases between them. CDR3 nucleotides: TGTGCCAGCAGTTTTACACTAGCCGGCGGGGCAGATACGCAGTATTTT. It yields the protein CASSFTLAGGADTQYF.

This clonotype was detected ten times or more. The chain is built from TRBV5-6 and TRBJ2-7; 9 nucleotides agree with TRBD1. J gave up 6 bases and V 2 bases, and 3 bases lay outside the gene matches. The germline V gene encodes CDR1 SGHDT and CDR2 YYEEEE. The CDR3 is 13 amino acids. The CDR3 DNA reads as TGTGCCAGCAGCTTAAACAGGGGGCCCGAGCAGTACTTC. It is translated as CASSLNRGPEQYF.

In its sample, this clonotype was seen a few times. CDR3 DNA sequence: TGTGCCAGCAGCTTGGCGTTTGGGCATGAAGCTTTCTTT. The encoded protein is CASSLAFGHEAFF. V and J are TRBV5-6 and TRBJ1-1; D unresolved. Germline V CDR1 and CDR2: SGHDT, YYEEEE. CDR3 length: 13 amino acids. Trimming cost V 0 bases and J 7 bases, with 10 bases left between them. The variable domain in full, completed from reference TRBV5-6 and TRBJ1-1, reads DAGVTQSPTHLIKTRGQQVTLRCSPKSGHDTVSWYQQALGQGPQFIFQYYEEEERQRGNFPDRFSGHQFPNYSSELNVNALLLGDSALYLCASSLAFGHEAFFGQGTRLTVV.

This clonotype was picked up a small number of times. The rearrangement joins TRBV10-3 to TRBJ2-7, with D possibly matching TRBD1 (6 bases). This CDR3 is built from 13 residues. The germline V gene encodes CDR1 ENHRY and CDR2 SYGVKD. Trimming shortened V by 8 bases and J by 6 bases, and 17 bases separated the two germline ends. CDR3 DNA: TGTGCCATCCGCCAGGGGATCGGACGCGAGCAGTACTTC. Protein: CAIRQGIGREQYF.

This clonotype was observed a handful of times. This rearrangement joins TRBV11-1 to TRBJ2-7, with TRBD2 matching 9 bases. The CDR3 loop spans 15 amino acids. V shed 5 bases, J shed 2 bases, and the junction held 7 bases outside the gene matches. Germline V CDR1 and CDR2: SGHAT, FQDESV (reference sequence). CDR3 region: CASSLSGGTAYEQYF. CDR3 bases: TGTGCCAGCAGCCTTAGCGGGGGTACCGCCTACGAGCAGTACTTC.

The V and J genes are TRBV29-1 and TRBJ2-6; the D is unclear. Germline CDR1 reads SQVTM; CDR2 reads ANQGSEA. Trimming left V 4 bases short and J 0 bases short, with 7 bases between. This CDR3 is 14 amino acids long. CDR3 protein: CSVVWASGANVLTF. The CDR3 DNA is TGCAGCGTTGTTTGGGCCTCTGGGGCCAACGTCCTGACTTTC.

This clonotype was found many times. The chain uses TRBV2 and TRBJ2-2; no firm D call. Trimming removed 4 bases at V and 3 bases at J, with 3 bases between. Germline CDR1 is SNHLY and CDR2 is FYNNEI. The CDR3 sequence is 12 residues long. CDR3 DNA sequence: TGTGCCAGCAGTGCAGACACCGGGGAGCTGTTTTTT. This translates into CASSADTGELFF.

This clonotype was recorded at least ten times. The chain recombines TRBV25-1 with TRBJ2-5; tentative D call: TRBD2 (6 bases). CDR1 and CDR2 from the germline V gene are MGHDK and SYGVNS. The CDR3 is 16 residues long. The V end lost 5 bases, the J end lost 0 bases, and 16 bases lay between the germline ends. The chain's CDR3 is CASSNYPSAYQETQYF. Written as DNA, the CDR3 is TGTGCCAGCAGTAACTACCCTAGCGCCTACCAAGAGACCCAGTACTTC.

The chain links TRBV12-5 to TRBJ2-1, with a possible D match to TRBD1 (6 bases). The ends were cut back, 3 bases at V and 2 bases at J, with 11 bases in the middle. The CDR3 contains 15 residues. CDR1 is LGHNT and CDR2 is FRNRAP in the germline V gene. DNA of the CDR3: TGTGCTAGTGGTTTAACAGGGAAGACCTACAATGAGCAGTTCTTC. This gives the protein CASGLTGKTYNEQFF.

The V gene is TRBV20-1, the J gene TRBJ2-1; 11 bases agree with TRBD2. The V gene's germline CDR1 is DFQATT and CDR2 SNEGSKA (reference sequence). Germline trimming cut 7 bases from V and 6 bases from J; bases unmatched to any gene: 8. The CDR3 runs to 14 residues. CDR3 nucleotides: TGCAGTGTCCCCGGGACTAGCGGACTCAATGAGCAGTTCTTC. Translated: CSVPGTSGLNEQFF.

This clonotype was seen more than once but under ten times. The CDR3 DNA reads TGTGCCAGCAGCCCCCGACGGGACTACGAGCAGTACTTC. This codes for CASSPRRDYEQYF. The chain employs TRBV7-3 and TRBJ2-7; a weak D match, TRBD2 (5 bases). V lost 5 bases, J lost 3 bases, and 11 bases lay in between. Germline-derived CDR1 and CDR2 are SGHTA and FQGTGA. This CDR3 region has 13 residues.

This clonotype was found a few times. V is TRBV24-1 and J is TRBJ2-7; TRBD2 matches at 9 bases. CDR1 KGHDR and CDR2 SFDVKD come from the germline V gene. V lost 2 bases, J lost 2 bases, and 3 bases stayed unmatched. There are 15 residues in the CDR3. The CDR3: CATSDWAGGTYEQYF. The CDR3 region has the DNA TGTGCCACCAGTGATTGGGCGGGAGGGACCTACGAGCAGTACTTC.

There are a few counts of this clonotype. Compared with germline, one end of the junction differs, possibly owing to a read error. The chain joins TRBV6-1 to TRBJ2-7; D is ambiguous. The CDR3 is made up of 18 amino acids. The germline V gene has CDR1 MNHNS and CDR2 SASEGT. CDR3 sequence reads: CASSEERLGFPSSYEQYF. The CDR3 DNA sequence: TGTGCCAGCAGCGAAGAGCGCCTAGGGTTTCCGAGCTCCTACGAGCAGTACTTC.

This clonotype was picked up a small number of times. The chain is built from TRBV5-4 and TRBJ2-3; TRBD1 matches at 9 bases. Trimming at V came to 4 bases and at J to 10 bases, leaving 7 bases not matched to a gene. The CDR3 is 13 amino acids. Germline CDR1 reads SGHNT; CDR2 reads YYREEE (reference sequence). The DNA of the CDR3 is TGTGCCAGCAGCCGTGAGGGACAGGGTTCGCAGTATTTT. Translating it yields CASSREGQGSQYF.

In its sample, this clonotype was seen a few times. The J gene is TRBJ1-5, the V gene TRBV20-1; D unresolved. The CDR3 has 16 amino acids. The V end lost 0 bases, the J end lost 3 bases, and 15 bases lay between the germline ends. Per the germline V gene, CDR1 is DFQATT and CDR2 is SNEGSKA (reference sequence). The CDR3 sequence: CSARDSGGFPNQPQHF. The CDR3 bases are TGCAGTGCTAGAGACAGTGGTGGGTTCCCCAATCAGCCCCAGCATTTT.

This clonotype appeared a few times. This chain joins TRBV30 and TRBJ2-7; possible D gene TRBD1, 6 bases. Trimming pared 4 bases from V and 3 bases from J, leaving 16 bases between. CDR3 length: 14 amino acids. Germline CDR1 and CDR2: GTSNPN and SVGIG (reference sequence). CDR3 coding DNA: TGTGCCTGGAAATTCCCTCAGGGGAACTACGAGCAGTACTTC. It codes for CAWKFPQGNYEQYF.